Listed here are 6 T cell receptor beta chains from one sample, sequenced in a study of T cell repertoires in aging, cancer and after chemotherapy. Peripheral blood genomic DNA, not sorted cells or RNA, was the template. TRB rearrangements spanning V, D and J were amplified using mixed TRB-A/B primers. TCRdb called the multiplex PCR reads again in MiXCR, with one record for every CDR3 protein. The profile shows some 10,000 distinct CDR3 sequences, roughly 32% of them singletons. Sequencing was performed on blood. Receptor source: a human donor in good health.

The rearrangement joins TRBV6-5 to TRBJ1-2, with TRBD1 as a possible D gene (5 bases). This CDR3 is 13 amino acids long. Germline loops: CDR1 MNHEY, CDR2 SVGAGI. V lost 2 bases and J lost 8, with 12 bases in between. In DNA form, the CDR3 reads TGTGCCAGCAGTTACGGGGCAGGGAGCGGCTACACCTTC. It yields the protein CASSYGAGSGYTF.

The chain recombines TRBV5-5 with TRBJ2-7; 9 bases are shared with TRBD1. The CDR3 sequence is 15 residues long. Germline CDR1 is SGHKS and CDR2 is YYEKEE (reference sequence). Germline trimming cut 9 bases from V and 7 bases from J; bases unmatched to any gene: 17. The CDR3 sequence is CATSPAGQGLGEQYF. The DNA of the CDR3 is TGTGCCACCTCCCCCGCGGGACAGGGTCTGGGGGAGCAGTACTTC.

By sample share, this clonotype is medium-sized. The chain combines TRBV19 with TRBJ2-3; perhaps TRBD2 as D (7 bases). This CDR3 has 13 amino acids. CDR1 is LNHDA, CDR2 SQIVND, per germline (reference sequence). V lost 4 bases and J lost 4, with 9 bases in between. Written as DNA, the CDR3 is TGTGCCAGTAGTAGGGGGGGCGCAGATACGCAGTATTTT. Its protein product is CASSRGGADTQYF.

The rearrangement links TRBV28 to TRBJ1-1, with 8 bases aligning to TRBD1. Germline CDR1 reads MDHEN; CDR2 reads SYDVKM. The CDR3 consists of 14 residues. Trimming removed 5 bases from V and 0 bases from J; junction bases left unmatched: 2. In DNA, the CDR3 is TGTGCCAGCAGTGGGACAGGCTTGAACACTGAAGCTTTCTTT. Protein sequence: CASSGTGLNTEAFF.

This clonotype was seen a handful of times. The V gene is TRBV30, the J gene TRBJ2-7; D possibly corresponds to TRBD1 (6 bases). The ends were cut back, 8 bases at V and 0 bases at J, with 11 bases in the middle. The CDR3 extends over 12 amino acids. Germline V gives CDR1 GTSNPN, CDR2 SVGIG (reference sequence). In DNA form, the CDR3 reads TGTGCCAGTGAGACAGGCTCCTACGAGCAGTACTTC. Translating gives CASETGSYEQYF.

The DNA of the CDR3 is TGTGCCAGCAGTTCGGACAGCACCGGGGAGCTGTTTTTT. It specifies CASSSDSTGELFF. This sequence joins TRBV6-2 or TRBV6-3 and TRBJ2-2; possibly TRBD1 for D (6 bases). V lost 4 bases, J lost 4 bases, and 7 bases lay in between. The CDR3 sequence is 13 residues long. Germline V gene lookup returns CDR1 MNHEY and CDR2 SVGEGT.